Below are 6 T cell receptor beta chains sequenced from a single sample in a study of OX40 agonist ivuxolimab in advanced cancers. Measured with immunoSEQ multiplex PCR; TCRdb has only the in-frame clones, and not every one. The sample lists over 60,000 clones, 89% occurring once. Sequences were derived from CD4+ or CD8+ T cells sorted from blood, sampled in a trial of the OX40 agonist ivuxolimab. Every receptor here comes from an adult with an advanced solid tumor such as melanoma, head and neck, liver or kidney cancer.

The CDR3 coding sequence is TGTGCCAGCAGTTCAGGGGGCCCTGGAAACACCATATATTTT. Amino acids: CASSSGGPGNTIYF. The chain uses TRBV7-2 and TRBJ1-3; 8 nucleotides agree with TRBD1. Germline CDR1 is SGHTA and CDR2 is FQGNSA. The CDR3 has 14 amino acids. The J segment lost 2 bases and the V segment lost 6 bases, leaving 3 bases of the junction unmatched.

This clone came up once. The genes are TRBV19 and TRBJ2-7; D remains unclear. This CDR3 contains 16 residues. Trimming shortened V by 2 bases and J by 2 bases, and 16 bases separated the two germline ends. Germline CDR1 and CDR2: LNHDA and SQIVND (reference sequence). The CDR3 nucleotides read TGTGCCAGTAGTATATCGGCGACCTATGGCCCCTACGAGCAGTACTTC. Translation gives CASSISATYGPYEQYF. The full variable domain, in which reference TRBV19 and TRBJ2-7 provide the parts outside the CDR3, is DGGITQSPKYLFRKEGQNVTLSCEQNLNHDAMYWYRQDPGQGLRLIYYSQIVNDFQKGDIAEGYSVSREKKESFPLTVTSAQKNPTAFYLCASSISATYGPYEQYFGPGTRLTVT.

The V gene is TRBV19, the J gene TRBJ2-6; D is perhaps TRBD1 or TRBD2 (5 bases each). The germline gives CDR1 LNHDA, CDR2 SQIVND (reference sequence). The V end lost 5 bases, the J end lost 2 bases, and 13 bases lay between the germline ends. This CDR3 has 16 amino acids. This CDR3 is CASSGGTFTGANVLTF. The CDR3 nucleotides are TGTGCCAGTAGTGGGGGAACGTTCACTGGGGCCAACGTCCTGACTTTC.

The J gene is TRBJ2-1, the V gene TRBV9; 7 nucleotides match TRBD2. Germline-derived CDR1 and CDR2 are SGDLS and YYNGEE. The CDR3 spans 17 residues. After removal of 1 base from V and 0 bases from J, the junction contained 7 bases not matched to a gene. The CDR3 loop is CASSVLSGSSSYNEQFF. The CDR3 DNA is TGTGCCAGCAGCGTACTTAGCGGGTCGAGCTCCTACAATGAGCAGTTCTTC.

The rearrangement links TRBV6-1 to TRBJ1-2; TRBD1 aligns across 12 bases. Germline V gene sequence: CDR1 MNHNS, CDR2 SASEGT. After removal of 11 bases from V and 8 bases from J, the junction contained 9 bases not matched to a gene. This CDR3 region has 13 residues. This chain's CDR3 is CALVGTGGGGYTF. The CDR3 region has the DNA TGTGCCCTAGTGGGGACAGGGGGCGGCGGCTACACCTTC.

This clone was observed a single time. DNA of the CDR3: TGTGCCATCGTCGGGGTCATGGACGGGGAGCTGTTTTTT. Translating gives CAIVGVMDGELFF. This chain links TRBV10-3 with TRBJ2-2, with a weak D call TRBD2 (5 bases). Trimming stripped 8 bases from V and 7 bases from J, with 14 bases between. The CDR3 is 13 amino acids. Germline values: CDR1 ENHRY, CDR2 SYGVKD.